Each of the 21 T cell receptor beta chains below was sequenced from the same sample in a study of tumor-infiltrating lymphocytes in localized non-small cell lung cancer. Clones were read by immunoSEQ multiplex PCR, and TCRdb kept only the in-frame ones, dropping some. There are 7,000 or so clones in the sample; around 77% occur only once, and 7.5% to 10% lies in the top ten. Sequencing input: lung tumor tissue. These TCRs come from a human donor with non-small cell lung cancer.

The CDR3 region is CASSPGLAEVTDTQYF. In DNA, the CDR3 is TGTGCCAGCAGCCCGGGACTAGCGGAGGTCACAGATACGCAGTATTTT. The chain is built from TRBV7-9 and TRBJ2-3, with TRBD2 matching 11 bases. Germline V CDR1 and CDR2: SEHNR, FQNEAQ (reference sequence). The CDR3 length is 16 residues. The V segment lost 5 bases and the J segment 2 bases; nucleotides outside the gene matches: 6.

The CDR3 DNA reads as TGTGCCAGCAGCCGAGGCGAGGGGGAAGAACTAGCTGGCTACACCTTC. Translation: CASSRGEGEELAGYTF. This rearrangement joins TRBV7-8 to TRBJ1-2; D may be TRBD1 (6 bases). Trimming left V 5 bases short and J 7 bases short, with 23 bases between. This CDR3 comprises 16 residues. Germline CDR1 is SGHVS and CDR2 is FQNEAQ.

The chain carries TRBV5-1 and TRBJ2-1; 15 bases map to TRBD2. The V and J ends lost 4 bases and 8 bases, in that order; junction bases with no gene match: 4. The germline CDR1 and CDR2 sequences are SGHRS and YFSETQ. The CDR3 covers 15 residues. CDR3 amino acids: CASSVRTSGRDEQFF. Here the CDR3 DNA reads TGCGCCAGCAGCGTACGGACTAGCGGGAGGGATGAGCAGTTCTTC.

This clone has more than one count but fewer than ten. The CDR3 region is CASSLADRVTGELFF. Written as DNA, the CDR3 is TGTGCCAGCAGCTTAGCAGACAGGGTGACCGGGGAGCTGTTTTTT. J is TRBJ2-2 and V is TRBV11-2; 7 bases line up with TRBD1. Germline loops: CDR1 SGHAT, CDR2 FQNNGV. CDR3 length: 15 residues. Trimming at V came to 1 base and at J to 5 bases, leaving 4 bases not matched to a gene.

This clone was counted once. The V and J genes are TRBV6-6 and TRBJ1-3; 8 nucleotides align to TRBD1. This CDR3 comprises 14 residues. The trim removed 7 bases at V and 3 bases at J, leaving 5 bases unmatched. CDR1 is MNHNY, CDR2 SVGAGI, per germline (reference sequence). The CDR3: CASIPGGRGNTIYF. The CDR3, as DNA: TGTGCCAGCATTCCAGGGGGCCGTGGAAACACCATATATTTT.

This clone came up a few times. The chain joins TRBV30 to TRBJ2-1, with D possibly TRBD2 on 5 matching bases. CDR1 is GTSNPN and CDR2 is SVGIG in the germline V gene (reference sequence). The CDR3 loop spans 15 amino acids. V was cut by 3 bases and J by 0 bases, with 12 bases left in between. The CDR3 spells CAWSPDYLSYNEQFF. The CDR3 DNA is TGTGCCTGGAGCCCTGACTACCTCTCCTACAATGAGCAGTTCTTC.

The chain carries TRBV30 and TRBJ1-2; D is ambiguous. V lost 5 bases and J 8 bases, leaving 15 bases between the germline ends. The CDR3 is 12 residues long. From germline, CDR1 is GTSNPN and CDR2 SVGIG (reference sequence). The CDR3 spells CAWGIKRRGYTF. CDR3 sequence (DNA): TGTGCCTGGGGGATTAAACGGAGGGGCTACACCTTC.

The V gene is TRBV18, the J gene TRBJ2-3, with no clear D. The germline V and J ends were trimmed by 3 bases and 7 bases, with 8 bases remaining between them. Looked up from germline, CDR1 is KGHSH and CDR2 is LQKENI. The CDR3 has 12 residues. The CDR3 nucleotides are TGTGCCAGCTCACCTAGGGTACATACGCAGTATTTT. Its protein is CASSPRVHTQYF.

The chain joins TRBV9 to TRBJ2-7, with TRBD1 matching 7 bases. The CDR3 length is 14 residues. V lost 3 bases to trimming and J lost 7 bases; unmatched junction nucleotides: 10. The germline gives CDR1 SGDLS, CDR2 YYNGEE. The CDR3 sequence is CASSGETGRGEQYF. The CDR3 DNA reads TGTGCCAGCAGCGGGGAGACAGGGAGAGGAGAGCAGTACTTC. Supplemented by reference TRBV9 and TRBJ2-7, the full variable domain reads DSGVTQTPKHLITATGQRVTLRCSPRSGDLSVYWYQQSLDQGLQFLIQYYNGEERAKGNILERFSAQQFPDLHSELNLSSLELGDSALYFCASSGETGRGEQYFGPGTRLTVT.

This rearrangement joins TRBV6-5 to TRBJ1-5; 7 bases are a match to TRBD1. The CDR3 is 15 amino acids. Germline CDR1 MNHEY, CDR2 SVGAGI. The ends lost 0 bases at V and 5 bases at J; junction bases unmatched: 4. The CDR3 here is CASSYSNRGDQPQHF. The CDR3 nucleotides are TGTGCCAGCAGTTACTCGAACAGGGGTGATCAGCCCCAGCATTTT.

The chain carries TRBV11-2 and TRBJ2-7; 11 bases agree with TRBD2. V gave up 3 bases and J gave up 4 bases; unmatched junction bases: 5. Germline assignment: CDR1 SGHAT and CDR2 FQNNGV. This CDR3 is built from 15 residues. CDR3 in amino acids: CASSLRTSGFYEQYF. CDR3 nucleotide sequence: TGTGCCAGCAGCTTGCGGACTAGCGGGTTTTACGAGCAGTACTTC.

Comments on this clone: This sample also contains other DNA sequences that code for the same CDR3. The gene calls are TRBV18 and TRBJ1-1; D gene unclear. Per the germline V gene, CDR1 is KGHSH and CDR2 is LQKENI. The CDR3 has 14 residues. Trimming removed 3 bases from V and 1 base from J, with 9 bases in between. CDR3 loop: CASSPTGENTEAFF. The DNA for the CDR3 is TGTGCCAGCTCACCCACGGGAGAGAACACTGAAGCTTTCTTT.

This clone was counted once. This rearrangement joins TRBV5-6 to TRBJ2-7; D is ambiguous. The CDR3 covers 11 residues. With 5 bases removed from V and 0 bases from J, the gap between germline ends came to 3 bases. Looked up from germline, CDR1 is SGHDT and CDR2 is YYEEEE. The CDR3 here is CASSFSYEQYF. CDR3 nucleotides: TGTGCCAGCAGTTTCTCCTACGAGCAGTACTTC.

CDR3 DNA sequence: TGTGCCAGCAGCTTAACCCCTGGGACAGGGGGCGGGTTGGGGAACACTGAAGCTTTCTTT. Translated: CASSLTPGTGGGLGNTEAFF. The chain carries TRBV7-3 and TRBJ1-1; 12 bases are shared with TRBD1. V lost 0 bases to trimming and J lost 1 base; unmatched junction nucleotides: 12. CDR3 length equals 20 residues. Germline lookup yields CDR1 SGHTA and CDR2 FQGTGA.

J is TRBJ1-1 and V is TRBV15; D not resolved. Germline CDR1 and CDR2: LNHNV and YYDKDF (reference sequence). With 4 bases removed from V and 1 base from J, the gap between germline ends came to 10 bases. The CDR3 contains 14 residues. The DNA for the CDR3 is TGTGCCACCAGCATCAGAACCGGGAACACTGAAGCTTTCTTT. Translation gives CATSIRTGNTEAFF.

The V call is TRBV18, the J call TRBJ1-3, with D possibly TRBD1 on 5 matching bases. CDR3 size: 16 residues. Germline CDR1 is KGHSH and CDR2 is LQKENI. The V end was cut by 4 bases, the J end by 0 bases, with 13 bases between. The DNA of the CDR3 is TGTGCCAGCTCACAGGACACGGGAAGCTCTGGAAACACCATATATTTT. Protein sequence: CASSQDTGSSGNTIYF.

The chain is built from TRBV28 and TRBJ2-3; TRBD2 matches at 7 bases. CDR3 length: 16 amino acids. The germline V gene has CDR1 MDHEN and CDR2 SYDVKM. The V and J ends lost 2 bases and 1 base, in that order; junction bases with no gene match: 6. The CDR3 spells CASSLGGSFGTDTQYF. The CDR3 nucleotides are TGTGCCAGCAGTTTAGGCGGGAGCTTTGGCACAGATACGCAGTATTTT.

This clone was counted a few times. The rearrangement uses TRBV5-6 and TRBJ2-3, with D tentatively TRBD1 (5 bases). The V end lost 2 bases, the J end lost 0 bases, and 13 bases lay between the germline ends. Germline V CDR1 and CDR2: SGHDT, YYEEEE. The CDR3 spans 16 residues. CDR3: CASSLKLDSSTDTQYF. The CDR3 DNA is TGTGCCAGCAGCTTAAAACTTGACAGTAGCACAGATACGCAGTATTTT. Using reference TRBV5-6 and TRBJ2-3 for the parts outside the CDR3, the full variable domain is DAGVTQSPTHLIKTRGQQVTLRCSPKSGHDTVSWYQQALGQGPQFIFQYYEEEERQRGNFPDRFSGHQFPNYSSELNVNALLLGDSALYLCASSLKLDSSTDTQYFGPGTRLTVL.

The chain employs TRBV30 and TRBJ2-1; tentatively, D is TRBD2 (7 bases). CDR3 length: 13 amino acids. Germline V CDR1 and CDR2: GTSNPN, SVGIG (reference sequence). The V end was cut by 8 bases, the J end by 2 bases, with 13 bases between. The CDR3 loop is CAKGEGAYNEQFF. CDR3 DNA sequence: TGTGCCAAGGGGGAGGGGGCCTACAATGAGCAGTTCTTC.

There are a few counts of this clone. This chain joins TRBV10-1 and TRBJ2-6; TRBD2 is a possible D gene (5 bases). The CDR3 contains 15 residues. The germline V and J ends were trimmed by 3 bases and 2 bases, with 8 bases remaining between them. Per germline, CDR1 WNHNN and CDR2 SYGVQD (reference sequence). CDR3 coding DNA: TGCGCCAGCAGTGATGGGAGCGCTGGGGCCAACGTCCTGACTTTC. Protein sequence: CASSDGSAGANVLTF.

This rearrangement joins TRBV19 to TRBJ2-7; D possibly corresponds to TRBD2 (6 bases). Germline CDR1 and CDR2: LNHDA and SQIVND (reference sequence). V was shortened by 8 bases and J by 1 base, with 15 bases between the two germline ends. This CDR3 is 14 amino acids long. Here the CDR3 DNA reads TGTGCCAGTGGCCGACAAGGAGGGTCCTACGAGCAGTACTTC. It yields the protein CASGRQGGSYEQYF.